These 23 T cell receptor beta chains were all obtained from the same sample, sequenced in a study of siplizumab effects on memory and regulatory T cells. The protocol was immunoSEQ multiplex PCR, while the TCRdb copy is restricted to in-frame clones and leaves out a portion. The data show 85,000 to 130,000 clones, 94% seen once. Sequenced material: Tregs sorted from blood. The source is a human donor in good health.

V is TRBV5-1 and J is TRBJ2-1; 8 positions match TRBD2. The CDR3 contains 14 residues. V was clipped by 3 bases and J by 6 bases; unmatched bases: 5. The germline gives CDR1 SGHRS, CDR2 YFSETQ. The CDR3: CASSSITSGNEQFF. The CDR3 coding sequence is TGCGCCAGCAGCTCGATAACTAGCGGCAATGAGCAGTTCTTC.

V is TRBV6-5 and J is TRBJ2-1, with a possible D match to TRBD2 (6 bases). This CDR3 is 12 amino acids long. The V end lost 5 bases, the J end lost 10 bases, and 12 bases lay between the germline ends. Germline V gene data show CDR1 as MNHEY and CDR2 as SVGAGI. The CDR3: CASSQPRGEQFF. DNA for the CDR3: TGTGCCAGCAGTCAACCCCGGGGGGAGCAGTTCTTC.

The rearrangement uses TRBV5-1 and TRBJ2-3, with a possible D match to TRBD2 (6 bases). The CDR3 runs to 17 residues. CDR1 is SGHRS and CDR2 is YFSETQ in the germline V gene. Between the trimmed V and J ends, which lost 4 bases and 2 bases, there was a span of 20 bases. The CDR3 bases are TGCGCCAGCAGCCCGGGACTCATTGGAGGGGTCACAGATACGCAGTATTTT. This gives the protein CASSPGLIGGVTDTQYF.

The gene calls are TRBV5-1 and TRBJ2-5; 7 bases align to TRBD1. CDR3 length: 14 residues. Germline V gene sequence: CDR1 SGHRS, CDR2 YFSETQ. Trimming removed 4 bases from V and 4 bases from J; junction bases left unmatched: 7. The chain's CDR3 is CASSQDRAGETQYF. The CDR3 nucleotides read TGCGCCAGCAGCCAAGACAGGGCAGGAGAGACCCAGTACTTC.

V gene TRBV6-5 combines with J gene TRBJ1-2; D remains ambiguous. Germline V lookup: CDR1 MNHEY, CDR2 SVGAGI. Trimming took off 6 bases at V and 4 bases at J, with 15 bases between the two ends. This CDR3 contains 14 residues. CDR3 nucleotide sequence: TGTGCCAGCAGCGCCGGCACACAACTCTATGGCTACACCTTC. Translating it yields CASSAGTQLYGYTF.

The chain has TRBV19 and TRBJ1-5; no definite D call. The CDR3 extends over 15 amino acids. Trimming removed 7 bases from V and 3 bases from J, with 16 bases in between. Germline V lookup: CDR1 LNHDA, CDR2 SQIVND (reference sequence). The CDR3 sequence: CASKFLPWTNQPQHF. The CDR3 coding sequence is TGTGCCAGTAAATTCCTACCCTGGACCAATCAGCCCCAGCATTTT.

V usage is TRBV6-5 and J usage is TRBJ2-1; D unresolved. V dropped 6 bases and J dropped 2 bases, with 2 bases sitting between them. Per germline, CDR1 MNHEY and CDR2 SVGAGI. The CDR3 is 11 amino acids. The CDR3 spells CASSAYNEQFF. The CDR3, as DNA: TGTGCCAGCAGCGCCTACAATGAGCAGTTCTTC.

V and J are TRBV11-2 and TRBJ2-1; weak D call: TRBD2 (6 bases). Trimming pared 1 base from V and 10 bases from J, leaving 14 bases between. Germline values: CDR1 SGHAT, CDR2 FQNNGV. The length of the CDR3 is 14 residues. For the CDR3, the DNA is TGTGCCAGCAGCTTAGGGTTTTCGGGAGTGGAGCAGTTCTTC. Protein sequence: CASSLGFSGVEQFF.

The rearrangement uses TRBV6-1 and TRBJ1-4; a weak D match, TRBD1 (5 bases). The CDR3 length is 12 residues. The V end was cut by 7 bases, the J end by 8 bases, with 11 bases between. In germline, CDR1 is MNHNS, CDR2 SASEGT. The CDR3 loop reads CASTGLREKLFF. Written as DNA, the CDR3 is TGTGCCAGCACAGGGTTGAGGGAAAAACTGTTTTTT.

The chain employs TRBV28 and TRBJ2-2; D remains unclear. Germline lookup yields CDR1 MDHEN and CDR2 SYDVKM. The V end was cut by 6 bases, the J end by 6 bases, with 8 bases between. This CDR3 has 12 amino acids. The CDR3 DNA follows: TGTGCCAGCAGCGACCCCCCCGGGGAGCTGTTTTTT. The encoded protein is CASSDPPGELFF.

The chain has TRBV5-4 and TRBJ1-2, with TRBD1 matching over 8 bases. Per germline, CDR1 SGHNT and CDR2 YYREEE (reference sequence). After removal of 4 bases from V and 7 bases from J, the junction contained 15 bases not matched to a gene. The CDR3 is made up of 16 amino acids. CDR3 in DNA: TGTGCCAGCAGCGCAACAACCGGGACAGGCGGCTTTGGCTACACCTTC. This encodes CASSATTGTGGFGYTF.

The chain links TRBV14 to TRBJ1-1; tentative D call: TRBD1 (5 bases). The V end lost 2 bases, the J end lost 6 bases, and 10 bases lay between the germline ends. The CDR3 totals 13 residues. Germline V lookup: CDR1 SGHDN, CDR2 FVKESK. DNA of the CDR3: TGTGCCAGCAGCCAACAGGGTAGTGCTGAAGCTTTCTTT. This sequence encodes CASSQQGSAEAFF.

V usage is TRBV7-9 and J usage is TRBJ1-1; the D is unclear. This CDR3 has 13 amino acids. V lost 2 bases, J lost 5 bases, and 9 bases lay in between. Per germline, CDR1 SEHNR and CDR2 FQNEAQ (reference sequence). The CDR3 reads CASSLPPLTEAFF. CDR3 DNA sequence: TGTGCCAGCAGCTTACCTCCCCTTACTGAAGCTTTCTTT.

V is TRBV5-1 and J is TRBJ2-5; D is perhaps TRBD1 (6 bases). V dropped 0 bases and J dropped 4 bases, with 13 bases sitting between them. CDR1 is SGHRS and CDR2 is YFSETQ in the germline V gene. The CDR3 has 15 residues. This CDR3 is CASSLGPRGRETQYF. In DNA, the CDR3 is TGCGCCAGCAGCTTGGGGCCCAGGGGACGAGAGACCCAGTACTTC. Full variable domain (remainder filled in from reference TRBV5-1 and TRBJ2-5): KAGVTQTPRYLIKTRGQQVTLSCSPISGHRSVSWYQQTPGQGLQFLFEYFSETQRNKGNFPGRFSGRQFSNSRSEMNVSTLELGDSALYLCASSLGPRGRETQYFGPGTRLLVL.

The CDR3 protein is CASSIGSGAMVGYTF. Here the CDR3 DNA reads TGTGCCAGTAGTATAGGATCGGGAGCTATGGTTGGCTACACCTTC. The chain couples TRBV19 to TRBJ1-2, with D uncertain. This CDR3 has 15 residues. V lost 1 base to trimming and J lost 7 bases, with 16 bases between them. Germline V gives CDR1 LNHDA, CDR2 SQIVND (reference sequence). Full variable domain (remainder filled in from reference TRBV19 and TRBJ1-2): DGGITQSPKYLFRKEGQNVTLSCEQNLNHDAMYWYRQDPGQGLRLIYYSQIVNDFQKGDIAEGYSVSREKKESFPLTVTSAQKNPTAFYLCASSIGSGAMVGYTFGSGTRLTVV.

This CDR3 is CASSSAGDTQYF. Written as DNA, the CDR3 is TGCGCCAGCAGCTCCGCAGGGGATACGCAGTATTTT. The chain couples TRBV5-1 to TRBJ2-3; D perhaps matches TRBD1 (5 bases). The CDR3 has 12 residues. V lost 3 bases and J lost 6, with 8 bases in between. Per the germline V gene, CDR1 is SGHRS and CDR2 is YFSETQ.

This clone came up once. CDR3 region: CASSPILDATNEKLFF. The CDR3 DNA sequence: TGTGCCAGCTCGCCTATCCTAGATGCAACTAATGAAAAACTGTTTTTT. The chain links TRBV18 to TRBJ1-4; D not certain. The CDR3 is made up of 16 amino acids. V was pared by 6 bases and J by 0 bases, with 14 bases between. CDR1 is KGHSH, CDR2 LQKENI, per germline.

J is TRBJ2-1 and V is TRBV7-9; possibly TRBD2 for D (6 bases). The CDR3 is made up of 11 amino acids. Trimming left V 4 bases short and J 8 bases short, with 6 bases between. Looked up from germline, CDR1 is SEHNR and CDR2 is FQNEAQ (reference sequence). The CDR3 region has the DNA TGTGCCAGCAGCTGGGGGGATGAGCAGTTCTTC. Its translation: CASSWGDEQFF.

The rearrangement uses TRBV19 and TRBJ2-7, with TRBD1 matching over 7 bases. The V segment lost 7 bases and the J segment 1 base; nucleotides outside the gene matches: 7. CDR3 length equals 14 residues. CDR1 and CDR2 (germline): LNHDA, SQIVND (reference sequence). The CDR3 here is CASTKTGISYEQYF. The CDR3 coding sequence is TGTGCCAGTACAAAGACAGGGATATCCTACGAGCAGTACTTC.

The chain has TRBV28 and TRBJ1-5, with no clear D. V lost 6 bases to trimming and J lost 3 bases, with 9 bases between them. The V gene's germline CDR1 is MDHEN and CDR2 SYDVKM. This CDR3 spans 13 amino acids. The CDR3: CASREAYNQPQHF. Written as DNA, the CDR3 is TGTGCCAGCAGGGAGGCTTACAATCAGCCCCAGCATTTT.

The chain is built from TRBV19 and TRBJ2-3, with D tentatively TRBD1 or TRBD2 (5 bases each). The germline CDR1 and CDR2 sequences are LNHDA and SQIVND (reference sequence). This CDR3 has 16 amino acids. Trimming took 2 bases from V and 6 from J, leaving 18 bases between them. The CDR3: CASSITRDPPMDTQYF. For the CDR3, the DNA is TGTGCCAGTAGTATAACCCGGGACCCTCCTATGGATACGCAGTATTTT. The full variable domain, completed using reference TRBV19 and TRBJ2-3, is DGGITQSPKYLFRKEGQNVTLSCEQNLNHDAMYWYRQDPGQGLRLIYYSQIVNDFQKGDIAEGYSVSREKKESFPLTVTSAQKNPTAFYLCASSITRDPPMDTQYFGPGTRLTVL.

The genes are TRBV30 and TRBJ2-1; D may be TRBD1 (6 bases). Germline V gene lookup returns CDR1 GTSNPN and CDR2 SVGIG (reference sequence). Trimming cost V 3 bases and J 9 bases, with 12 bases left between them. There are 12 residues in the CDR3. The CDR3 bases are TGTGCCTGGAGCGGTAGCAGGGGTGAGCAGTTCTTC. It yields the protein CAWSGSRGEQFF.

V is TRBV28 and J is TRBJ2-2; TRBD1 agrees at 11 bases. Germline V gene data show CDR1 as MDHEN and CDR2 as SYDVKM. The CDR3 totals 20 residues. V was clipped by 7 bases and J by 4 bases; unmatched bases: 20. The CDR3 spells CASTPGSGQGVLGLTGELFF. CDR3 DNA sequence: TGTGCCAGCACCCCTGGGTCGGGACAGGGGGTTCTAGGCCTCACCGGGGAGCTGTTTTTT.